What follows are 5 T cell receptor beta chains derived from one specimen sequenced in a study of blood T cells in healthy people across ages. A sample-barcoded 5' primer and a J-beta primer mix were used in a second PCR of roughly 6 to 12 cycles. TCRdb reprocessed the 5' RACE reads via MiXCR and lists one record per CDR3 protein. The data contain roughly 1.5 million distinct CDR3 sequences, approximately 42% of them seen just once; the ten biggest clones take up 4%. Sequencing used blood. Receptors were obtained from a young woman in good health.

V and J are TRBV30 and TRBJ2-3; 9 bases map to TRBD2. The CDR3 is made up of 16 amino acids. The ends lost 0 bases at V and 2 bases at J; junction bases unmatched: 6. The germline V gene encodes CDR1 GTSNPN and CDR2 SVGIG (reference sequence). The CDR3 coding sequence is TGTGCCTGGAGTGTACTCGAGCGGGGGGACACAGATACGCAGTATTTT. Translating it yields CAWSVLERGDTDTQYF.

The chain couples TRBV7-9 to TRBJ2-3, with D possibly being TRBD2 (5 bases). With 7 bases removed from V and 2 bases from J, the gap between germline ends came to 16 bases. Per the germline V gene, CDR1 is SEHNR and CDR2 is FQNEAQ (reference sequence). This CDR3 is 15 amino acids long. CDR3 sequence (DNA): TGTGCCAGCACCCTCGGGAAGTGGGCCACAGATACGCAGTATTTT. This sequence encodes CASTLGKWATDTQYF.

This chain links TRBV9 with TRBJ2-1; no clear D gene. The length of the CDR3 is 13 residues. CDR1 is SGDLS and CDR2 is YYNGEE in the germline V gene. Trimming removed 4 bases from V and 9 bases from J, with 14 bases in between. CDR3 nucleotide sequence: TGTGCCAGCAGCATCGGGCTGGACGGTGAGCAGTTCTTC. The encoded protein is CASSIGLDGEQFF.

The chain has TRBV29-1 and TRBJ1-1, with 8 nucleotides matching TRBD1. This CDR3 has 13 amino acids. Germline assignment: CDR1 SQVTM and CDR2 ANQGSEA. CDR3 sequence reads: CSATDRVNTEAFF. CDR3 bases: TGCAGTGCTACGGACAGGGTAAACACTGAAGCTTTCTTT.

This rearrangement joins TRBV10-3 to TRBJ2-1, with D uncertain. Germline V CDR1 and CDR2: ENHRY, SYGVKD. The CDR3 covers 14 residues. Trimming pared 0 bases from V and 2 bases from J, leaving 5 bases between. The chain's CDR3 is CAISESGPYNEQFF. CDR3 DNA sequence: TGTGCCATCAGTGAGTCCGGGCCCTACAATGAGCAGTTCTTC.